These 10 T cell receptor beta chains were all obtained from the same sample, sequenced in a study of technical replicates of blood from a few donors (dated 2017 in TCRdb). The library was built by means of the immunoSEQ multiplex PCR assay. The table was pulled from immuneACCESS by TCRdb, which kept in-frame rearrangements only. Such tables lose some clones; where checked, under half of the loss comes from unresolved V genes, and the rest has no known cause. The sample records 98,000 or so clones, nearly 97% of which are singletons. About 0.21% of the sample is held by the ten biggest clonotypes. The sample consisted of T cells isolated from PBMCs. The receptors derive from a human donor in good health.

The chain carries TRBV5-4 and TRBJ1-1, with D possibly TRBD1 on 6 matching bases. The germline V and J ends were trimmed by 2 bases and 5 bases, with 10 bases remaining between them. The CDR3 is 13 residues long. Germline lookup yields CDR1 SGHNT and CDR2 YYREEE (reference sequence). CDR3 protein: CASSFTGSTEAFF. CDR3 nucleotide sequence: TGTGCCAGCAGCTTTACAGGGTCGACTGAAGCTTTCTTT.

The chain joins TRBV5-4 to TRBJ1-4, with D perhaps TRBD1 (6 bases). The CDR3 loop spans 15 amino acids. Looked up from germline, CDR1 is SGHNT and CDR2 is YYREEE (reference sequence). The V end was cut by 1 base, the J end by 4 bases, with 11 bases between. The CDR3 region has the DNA TGTGCCAGCAGCTTGAGGACAGAGAGTAATGAAAAACTGTTTTTT. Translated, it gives CASSLRTESNEKLFF.

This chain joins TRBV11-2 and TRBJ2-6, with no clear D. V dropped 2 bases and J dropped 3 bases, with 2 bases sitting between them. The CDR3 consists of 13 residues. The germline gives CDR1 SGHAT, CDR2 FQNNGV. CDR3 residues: CASSLLGANVLTF. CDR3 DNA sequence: TGTGCCAGCAGCTTACTTGGGGCCAACGTCCTGACTTTC.

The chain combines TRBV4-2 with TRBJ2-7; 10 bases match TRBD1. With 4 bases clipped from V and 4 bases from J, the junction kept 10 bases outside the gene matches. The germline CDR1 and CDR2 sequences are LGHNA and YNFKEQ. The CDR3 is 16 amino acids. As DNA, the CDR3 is TGTGCCAGCAGCCTAATCAGGACAGGGGGGAGGTACGAGCAGTACTTC. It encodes CASSLIRTGGRYEQYF.

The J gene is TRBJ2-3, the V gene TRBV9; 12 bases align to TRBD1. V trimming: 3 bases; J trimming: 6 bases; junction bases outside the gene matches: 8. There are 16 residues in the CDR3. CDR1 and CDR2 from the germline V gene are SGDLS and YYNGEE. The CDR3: CASSATGQGAGDTQYF. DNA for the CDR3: TGTGCCAGCAGCGCGACGGGACAGGGGGCCGGTGATACGCAGTATTTT.

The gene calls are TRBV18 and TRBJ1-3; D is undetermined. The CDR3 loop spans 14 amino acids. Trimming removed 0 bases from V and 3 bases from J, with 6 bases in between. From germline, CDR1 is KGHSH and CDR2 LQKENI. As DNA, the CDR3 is TGTGCCAGCTCACCACCCGGGATTGGAAACACCATATATTTT. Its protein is CASSPPGIGNTIYF.

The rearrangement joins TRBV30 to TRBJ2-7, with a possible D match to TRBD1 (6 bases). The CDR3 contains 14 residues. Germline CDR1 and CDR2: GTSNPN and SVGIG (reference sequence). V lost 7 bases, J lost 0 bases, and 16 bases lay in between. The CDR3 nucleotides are TGTGCCTCAGATAGACAGGCACACTCCTACGAGCAGTACTTC. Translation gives CASDRQAHSYEQYF.

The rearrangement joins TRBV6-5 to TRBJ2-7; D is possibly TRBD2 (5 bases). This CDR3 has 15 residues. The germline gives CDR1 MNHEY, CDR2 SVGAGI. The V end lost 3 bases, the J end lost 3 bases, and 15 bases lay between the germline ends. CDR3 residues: CASSYPGSSVYEQYF. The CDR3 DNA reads TGTGCCAGCAGTTATCCGGGGAGTTCTGTCTACGAGCAGTACTTC.

CDR3 sequence (DNA): TGTGCCAGCTCCCACGGACAGCCTAGCACAGATACGCAGTATTTT. Protein product: CASSHGQPSTDTQYF. The chain recombines TRBV18 with TRBJ2-3; TRBD1 might be the D (6 bases). Trimming cost V 6 bases and J 0 bases, with 13 bases left between them. The CDR3 is made up of 15 amino acids. The germline V gene encodes CDR1 KGHSH and CDR2 LQKENI.

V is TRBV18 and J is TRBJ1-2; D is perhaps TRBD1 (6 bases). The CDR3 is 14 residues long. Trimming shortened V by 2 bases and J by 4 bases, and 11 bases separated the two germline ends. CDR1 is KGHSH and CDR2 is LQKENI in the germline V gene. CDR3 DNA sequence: TGTGCCAGCTCACCAGAAACAGGGAGCTATGGCTACACCTTC. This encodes CASSPETGSYGYTF.